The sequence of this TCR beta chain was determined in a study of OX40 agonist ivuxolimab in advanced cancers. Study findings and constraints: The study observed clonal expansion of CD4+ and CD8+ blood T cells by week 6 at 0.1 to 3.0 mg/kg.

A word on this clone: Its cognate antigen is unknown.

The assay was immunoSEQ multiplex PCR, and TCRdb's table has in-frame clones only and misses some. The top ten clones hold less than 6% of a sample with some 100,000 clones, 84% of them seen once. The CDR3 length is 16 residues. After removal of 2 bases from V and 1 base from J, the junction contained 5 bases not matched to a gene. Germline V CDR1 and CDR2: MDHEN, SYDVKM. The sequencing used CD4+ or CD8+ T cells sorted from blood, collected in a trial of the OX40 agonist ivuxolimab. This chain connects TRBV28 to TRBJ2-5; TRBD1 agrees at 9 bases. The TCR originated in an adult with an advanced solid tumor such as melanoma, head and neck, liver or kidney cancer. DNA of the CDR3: TGTGCCAGCAGTTTAACAGGGGGCGATGCCCAAGAGACCCAGTACTTC. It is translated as CASSLTGGDAQETQYF.